The entry below gives a single T cell receptor (beta chain) sequence along with its context. The data were obtained in a study of blood T cell repertoires in COVID-19. Study context: Whether acute or convalescent, the COVID-19 samples came from the United States, Italy and Spain.

Here immunoSEQ multiplex PCR was the method, and the copy in TCRdb shows in-frame clones only, minus some. The sample gives hundreds of thousands of clones, about 89% of which show up once; 1.6% is in the top ten. Germline assignment: CDR1 SGHTA and CDR2 FQGTGA. The V end lost 0 bases, the J end lost 9 bases, and 9 bases lay between the germline ends. The CDR3 extends over 13 amino acids. The rearrangement uses TRBV7-3 and TRBJ2-1; D unclear. The specimen was peripheral blood. The source of this sequence is a woman aged 55-70 years who had recovered from COVID-19. For the CDR3, the DNA is TGTGCCAGCAGCTTAACGCTGGGCAGTGAGCAGTTCTTC. It specifies CASSLTLGSEQFF. Looking up the rest from reference TRBV7-3 and TRBJ2-1 gives the full variable domain: GAGVSQTPSNKVTEKGKYVELRCDPISGHTALYWYRQSLGQGPEFLIYFQGTGAADDSGLPNDRFFAVRPEGSVSTLKIQRTERGDSAVYLCASSLTLGSEQFFGPGTRLTVL.